This T cell receptor (beta chain) was recorded in a study of PD-1 blockade in classical Hodgkin lymphoma. The overall study: Patients got intravenous nivolumab 3 mg/kg every 2 weeks.

The study, taken as a whole, reports: Complete responders' baseline diversity resembled that of newly diagnosed patients. Exclusion covered patients beginning nivolumab under 1 year post-ASCT. Researchers reported that CD4+ TCR diversity, though not CD8+, rose significantly by C4D1.

The repertoire was sequenced with immunoSEQ multiplex PCR; TCRdb's copy has only in-frame clones and lacks some. The sample includes around 99,000 clones, 75% to 85% of them seen just once. This clone was counted a single time. Its antigen is unknown. Every patient relapsed after autologous stem cell transplantation, and brentuximab vedotin exposure varied. The CDR3 length is 13 residues. Between the trimmed V and J ends, which lost 6 bases and 6 bases, there was a span of 14 bases. The germline CDR1 and CDR2 sequences are LGHNT and FRNRAP. V is TRBV12-5 and J is TRBJ1-1, with no clear D. The clonotype originates from a human donor with classical Hodgkin lymphoma. Source: peripheral blood mononuclear cells (PBMCs), taken before the second cycle of nivolumab. The CDR3 nucleotides read TGTGCTAGTGGCTCCACAAACAGTCCTGAAGCTTTCTTT. It translates to CASGSTNSPEAFF.